The 29 T cell receptor beta chains below all came from one sample that was sequenced in a study of blood T cell repertoires in COVID-19. The protocol was immunoSEQ multiplex PCR, while the TCRdb copy is restricted to in-frame clones and leaves out a portion. Of about 190,000 clones in the sample, roughly 82% were seen once. The specimen was peripheral blood. Every receptor here comes from a woman in her fifties or sixties with COVID-19, enrolled during active disease.

The chain joins TRBV7-2 to TRBJ2-7; D remains ambiguous. Trimming pared 2 bases from V and 2 bases from J, leaving 13 bases between. CDR3 length: 15 amino acids. The germline V gene encodes CDR1 SGHTA and CDR2 FQGNSA. In DNA form, the CDR3 reads TGTGCCAGCAGCTTAAATACAGCACGAACCTACGAGCAGTACTTC. Translated: CASSLNTARTYEQYF.

The chain links TRBV6-5 to TRBJ1-5, with unresolved D. The CDR3 consists of 15 residues. V dropped 8 bases and J dropped 3 bases, with 17 bases sitting between them. From germline, CDR1 is MNHEY and CDR2 SVGAGI. CDR3 sequence (DNA): TGTGCCAGCGCGGGTCAATGGCAGAACAATCAGCCCCAGCATTTT. Its protein is CASAGQWQNNQPQHF.

The count of this clone is one. This chain joins TRBV27 and TRBJ1-2, with D unresolved. This CDR3 region has 17 residues. V was pared by 4 bases and J by 0 bases, with 18 bases between. The germline V gene has CDR1 MNHEY and CDR2 SMNVEV (reference sequence). CDR3: CASSSSRTQSTNYGYTF. As DNA, the CDR3 is TGTGCCAGCAGTTCCTCCCGCACACAGTCAACTAACTATGGCTACACCTTC.

The chain has TRBV6-1 and TRBJ2-2; TRBD2 might be the D (5 bases). In germline, CDR1 is MNHNS, CDR2 SASEGT. The V and J ends lost 2 bases and 5 bases respectively, with 9 bases between them. The CDR3 consists of 14 residues. The CDR3 coding sequence is TGTGCCAGCAGTGAATTGAGGGATACCGGGGAGCTGTTTTTT. Its translation is CASSELRDTGELFF.

The chain employs TRBV19 and TRBJ2-3, with 9 bases aligning to TRBD2. The V gene end was trimmed by 3 bases and the J gene end by 2 bases; junction bases not matched to a gene: 3. There are 15 residues in the CDR3. Germline values: CDR1 LNHDA, CDR2 SQIVND (reference sequence). The CDR3 loop reads CASSMSSGATDTQYF. The CDR3 DNA reads as TGTGCCAGTAGTATGTCTAGCGGGGCCACAGATACGCAGTATTTT.

This clone showed up just a few times. The chain couples TRBV3-1 (or the pseudogene TRBV3-2) to TRBJ1-6; D perhaps matches TRBD1 (6 bases). Germline V gives CDR1 LGHDT, CDR2 YNNKEL (reference sequence). The CDR3 extends over 16 amino acids. The germline V and J ends were trimmed by 4 bases and 9 bases, with 19 bases remaining between them. The CDR3 DNA is TGTGCCAGCAGCCCCCCCGGGTGGGGAGGGGGTTCACCCCTCCACTTT. Translating gives CASSPPGWGGGSPLHF.

A single count supports this clone. The rearrangement uses TRBV6-5 and TRBJ2-1; 7 bases agree with TRBD2. Trimming cost V 5 bases and J 7 bases; bases outside gene matches: 11. Germline V gives CDR1 MNHEY, CDR2 SVGAGI. The CDR3 contains 15 residues. The CDR3 is CASSQAAGVGNEQFF. The CDR3 DNA follows: TGTGCCAGCAGTCAGGCGGCGGGAGTGGGGAATGAGCAGTTCTTC.

The CDR3 DNA reads TGTGCCAGCAGCTCTCGCCTCTCGGGGGCGGGAGGGCCCACTGAGCAGTTCTTC. Translating it yields CASSSRLSGAGGPTEQFF. V usage is TRBV7-2 and J usage is TRBJ2-1; the match to TRBD2 covers 9 bases. CDR1 is SGHTA and CDR2 is FQGNSA in the germline V gene. After removal of 4 bases from V and 9 bases from J, the junction contained 19 bases not matched to a gene. The CDR3 runs 18 residues.

The gene calls are TRBV6-5 and TRBJ2-3; D perhaps matches TRBD1 (6 bases). The germline V gene encodes CDR1 MNHEY and CDR2 SVGAGI. V was clipped by 6 bases and J by 5 bases, with 12 bases between them. The CDR3 loop spans 13 amino acids. The chain's CDR3 is CASRGTGRDTQYF. The CDR3 DNA reads as TGTGCCAGCAGGGGTACAGGGCGAGATACGCAGTATTTT.

This chain joins TRBV2 and TRBJ1-4; possible D gene TRBD1, 5 bases. The germline gives CDR1 SNHLY, CDR2 FYNNEI. The V and J ends lost 2 bases and 10 bases respectively, with 14 bases between them. CDR3 length: 14 amino acids. The CDR3 is CASSEMQITGKLFF. For the CDR3, the DNA is TGTGCCAGCAGTGAAATGCAGATTACAGGAAAACTGTTTTTT.

The chain is built from TRBV27 and TRBJ1-4; no clear D gene. Germline lookup yields CDR1 MNHEY and CDR2 SMNVEV (reference sequence). The CDR3 consists of 15 residues. V was shortened by 5 bases and J by 8 bases, with 18 bases between the two germline ends. The CDR3 here is CASSPTDTVTEKLFF. The CDR3 coding sequence is TGTGCCAGCAGTCCCACAGATACAGTAACCGAAAAACTGTTTTTT. Full variable domain (remainder filled in from reference TRBV27 and TRBJ1-4): EAQVTQNPRYLITVTGKKLTVTCSQNMNHEYMSWYRQDPGLGLRQIYYSMNVEVTDKGDVPEGYKVSRKEKRNFPLILESPSPNQTSLYFCASSPTDTVTEKLFFGSGTQLSVL.

The chain links TRBV5-1 to TRBJ1-1, with 8 bases fitting TRBD1. CDR1 is SGHRS and CDR2 is YFSETQ in the germline V gene. V dropped 3 bases and J dropped 1; count of bases not matched to a gene: 2. This CDR3 is 14 amino acids long. The CDR3, as DNA: TGCGCCAGCAGCTGGGACAGGCCGAACACTGAAGCTTTCTTT. It is translated as CASSWDRPNTEAFF.

The chain couples TRBV7-3 to TRBJ1-1; D not certain. Germline CDR1 is SGHTA and CDR2 is FQGTGA. This CDR3 spans 15 amino acids. Trimming removed 0 bases from V and 0 bases from J, with 8 bases in between. The CDR3 DNA reads as TGTGCCAGCAGCTTAACAAAACAGATGAACACTGAAGCTTTCTTT. Protein: CASSLTKQMNTEAFF.

The CDR3 nucleotides read TGCGCCAGCAGCCGAACAGGGACTAGCGGGAGTCTTAATGAGCAGTTCTTC. Its protein product is CASSRTGTSGSLNEQFF. This chain joins TRBV4-1 and TRBJ2-1; 14 positions match TRBD2. This CDR3 is 17 amino acids long. Germline values: CDR1 MGHRA, CDR2 YSYEKL. Trimming took 4 bases from V and 7 from J; bases not matched to a gene: 9.

The V call is TRBV6-8, the J call TRBJ2-7; TRBD2 agrees at 10 bases. J lost 1 base, V lost 4 bases, and 16 bases had no gene match. CDR3 length: 19 amino acids. Looked up from germline, CDR1 is MNHGY and CDR2 is SAAAGT. This CDR3 reads CASSCRELAGHRGSYEQYF. The DNA of the CDR3 is TGTGCCAGCAGTTGTAGGGAACTAGCGGGACACAGAGGGTCCTACGAGCAGTACTTC.

The rearrangement uses TRBV7-9 and TRBJ2-3, with TRBD2 as a possible D gene (6 bases). V shed 3 bases and J shed 5 bases, with 18 bases lying between them. The CDR3 is made up of 16 amino acids. The germline V gene encodes CDR1 SEHNR and CDR2 FQNEAQ (reference sequence). The CDR3 coding sequence is TGTGCCAGCAGCTTCCGGGCGGGACGGCTGGAAGATACGCAGTATTTT. This translates into CASSFRAGRLEDTQYF.

The chain combines TRBV7-2 with TRBJ2-5; 13 bases map to TRBD2. The CDR3 is 19 amino acids. Germline V lookup: CDR1 SGHTA, CDR2 FQGNSA. V shed 1 base, J shed 2 bases, and the junction held 10 bases outside the gene matches. CDR3 nucleotides: TGTGCCAGCAGCTTAGACCCCCAAACTAGCGGGGGGGGGCAAGAGACCCAGTACTTC. It encodes CASSLDPQTSGGGQETQYF.

The chain links TRBV6-1 to TRBJ2-7; D not resolved. The V and J ends lost 2 bases and 8 bases respectively, with 7 bases between them. Germline V CDR1 and CDR2: MNHNS, SASEGT. The CDR3 loop spans 11 amino acids. The DNA for the CDR3 is TGTGCCAGCAGTGAACCAGAACAGCAGTACTTC. It yields the protein CASSEPEQQYF.

This chain links TRBV21-1 with TRBJ2-5; TRBD2, the table's D call, was not compared with the DNA. TRBV21-1 is a recognized pseudogene. CDR3 size: 19 residues. The CDR3 region has the DNA TGTGCCAGCAGCAAAGGGATGTGGGCTAGCGGGAGGGCCAGGGAGATCCAGTACTTC. This gives the protein CASSKGMWASGRAREIQYF.

The chain uses TRBV30 and TRBJ2-7; 7 bases are shared with TRBD1. V lost 4 bases to trimming and J lost 6 bases; unmatched junction nucleotides: 9. Germline-derived CDR1 and CDR2 are GTSNPN and SVGIG (reference sequence). The CDR3 sequence is 13 residues long. CDR3 loop: CAWNRQGSGEQYF. The CDR3 bases are TGTGCCTGGAACCGACAGGGTTCGGGCGAGCAGTACTTC.

This sequence joins TRBV6-2 or TRBV6-3 and TRBJ1-2; 7 bases are a match to TRBD1. V shed 6 bases, J shed 4 bases, and the junction held 20 bases outside the gene matches. Germline CDR1 MNHEY, CDR2 SVGEGT. This CDR3 spans 18 amino acids. The CDR3 loop reads CASSPEPGQRYRSYGYTF. CDR3 nucleotide sequence: TGTGCCAGCAGCCCTGAACCGGGACAGAGATACCGTAGCTATGGCTACACCTTC.

The chain employs TRBV5-1 and TRBJ1-1; 7 positions match TRBD1. After removal of 4 bases from V and 3 bases from J, the junction contained 9 bases not matched to a gene. The length of the CDR3 is 15 residues. CDR1 and CDR2 (germline): SGHRS, YFSETQ. The CDR3 loop reads CASSDGTAFDTEAFF. Here the CDR3 DNA reads TGCGCCAGCAGCGACGGGACAGCTTTTGACACTGAAGCTTTCTTT.

This sequence joins TRBV27 and TRBJ2-2, with 7 bases aligning to TRBD2. The CDR3 totals 14 residues. J was trimmed by 4 bases and V by 5 bases; bases with no gene match: 4. CDR1 and CDR2 from the germline V gene are MNHEY and SMNVEV (reference sequence). The CDR3 DNA reads TGTGCCAGCAGTAGGCCTAGCGGCACCGGGGAGCTGTTTTTT. It is translated as CASSRPSGTGELFF.

The J gene is TRBJ2-1, the V gene TRBV4-3; TRBD2 is a possible D gene (6 bases). Germline CDR1 reads LGHNA; CDR2 reads YSLEER. The CDR3 is made up of 16 amino acids. The germline V and J ends were trimmed by 0 bases and 7 bases, with 16 bases remaining between them. CDR3 sequence: CASSQDNPAGGNEQFF. CDR3 nucleotides: TGCGCCAGCAGCCAAGATAACCCAGCAGGAGGGAATGAGCAGTTCTTC.

This clone was recorded once. The chain is built from TRBV30 and TRBJ2-7, with 9 bases that match TRBD2. After removal of 3 bases from V and 2 bases from J, the junction contained 8 bases not matched to a gene. Germline V lookup: CDR1 GTSNPN, CDR2 SVGIG (reference sequence). The length of the CDR3 is 15 residues. CDR3 sequence reads: CAWSETSGLPYEQYV. The CDR3 DNA is TGTGCCTGGAGCGAAACTAGCGGGCTACCCTACGAGCAGTACGTC.

The J gene is TRBJ2-1, the V gene TRBV19; possibly TRBD2 for D (5 bases). Germline CDR1 reads LNHDA; CDR2 reads SQIVND (reference sequence). This CDR3 is built from 16 residues. Trimming stripped 3 bases from V and 0 bases from J, with 12 bases between. This chain's CDR3 is CASSMAFTSSYNEQFF. In DNA, the CDR3 is TGTGCCAGTAGTATGGCCTTTACTAGCTCCTACAATGAGCAGTTCTTC.

The genes are TRBV3-1 (or the pseudogene TRBV3-2) and TRBJ2-2; 7 nucleotides agree with TRBD1. J gave up 6 bases and V 3 bases, and 4 bases lay outside the gene matches. The CDR3 extends over 14 amino acids. Germline CDR1 is LGHDT and CDR2 is YNNKEL (reference sequence). CDR3 region: CASSHSDRAGELFF. The CDR3 DNA reads as TGTGCCAGCAGCCATTCTGACAGGGCCGGGGAGCTGTTTTTT.

The chain has TRBV5-1 and TRBJ1-2; 9 bases fit TRBD1. The CDR3 has 14 residues. V lost 4 bases to trimming and J lost 8 bases; unmatched junction nucleotides: 9. The germline V gene encodes CDR1 SGHRS and CDR2 YFSETQ. The CDR3: CASSPQGARDGYTF. The CDR3 DNA reads as TGCGCCAGCAGCCCACAGGGGGCGCGGGACGGCTACACCTTC.

The V gene is TRBV6-5, the J gene TRBJ2-3, with D possibly being TRBD2 (6 bases). With 0 bases removed from V and 1 base from J, the gap between germline ends came to 8 bases. Germline CDR1 MNHEY, CDR2 SVGAGI. The length of the CDR3 is 15 residues. DNA for the CDR3: TGTGCCAGCAGTTACTCGGCTAGCGGCACAGATACGCAGTATTTT. As protein: CASSYSASGTDTQYF.